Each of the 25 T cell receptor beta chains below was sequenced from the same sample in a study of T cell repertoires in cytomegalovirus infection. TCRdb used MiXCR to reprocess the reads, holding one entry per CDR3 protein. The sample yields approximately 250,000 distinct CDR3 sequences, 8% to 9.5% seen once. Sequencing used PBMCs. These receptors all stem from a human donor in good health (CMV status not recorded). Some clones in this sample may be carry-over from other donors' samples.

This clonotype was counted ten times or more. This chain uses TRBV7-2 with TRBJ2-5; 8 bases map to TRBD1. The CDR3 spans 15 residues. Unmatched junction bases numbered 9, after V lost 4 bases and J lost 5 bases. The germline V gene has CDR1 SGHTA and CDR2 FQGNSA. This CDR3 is CASSYTGGYGETQYF. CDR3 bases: TGTGCCAGCAGCTATACAGGGGGGTATGGGGAGACCCAGTACTTC.

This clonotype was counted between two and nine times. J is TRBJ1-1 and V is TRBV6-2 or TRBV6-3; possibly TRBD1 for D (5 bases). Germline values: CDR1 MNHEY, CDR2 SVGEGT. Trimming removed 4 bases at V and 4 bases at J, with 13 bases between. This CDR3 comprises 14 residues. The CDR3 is CASSSQGQVTEAFF. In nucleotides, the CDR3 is TGTGCCAGCAGTTCCCAGGGTCAAGTCACTGAAGCTTTCTTT.

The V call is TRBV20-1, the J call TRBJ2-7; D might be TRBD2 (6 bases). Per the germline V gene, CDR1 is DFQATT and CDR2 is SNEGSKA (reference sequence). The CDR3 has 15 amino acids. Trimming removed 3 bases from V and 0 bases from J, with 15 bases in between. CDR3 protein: CSASFSGSSSYEQYF. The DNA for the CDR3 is TGCAGTGCTAGTTTTTCCGGGAGTTCCTCCTACGAGCAGTACTTC.

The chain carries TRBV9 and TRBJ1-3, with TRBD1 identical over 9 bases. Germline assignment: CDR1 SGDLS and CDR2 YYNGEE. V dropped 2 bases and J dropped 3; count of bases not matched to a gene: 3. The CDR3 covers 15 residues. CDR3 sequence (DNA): TGTGCCAGCAGCGTTCGGACAGGGGATGGAAACACCATATATTTT. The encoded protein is CASSVRTGDGNTIYF.

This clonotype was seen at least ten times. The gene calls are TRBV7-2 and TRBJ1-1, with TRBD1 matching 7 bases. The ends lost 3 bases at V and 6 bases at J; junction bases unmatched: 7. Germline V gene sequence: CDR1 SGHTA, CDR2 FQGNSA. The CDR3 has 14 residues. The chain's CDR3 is CASSFRQGVAEAFF. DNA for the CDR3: TGTGCCAGCAGCTTCAGGCAGGGGGTCGCTGAAGCTTTCTTT.

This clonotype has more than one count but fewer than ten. The CDR3 DNA reads TGTGCCAGCAGTTTGACAGGGGTGAGAACTGAAGCTTTCTTT. Translation gives CASSLTGVRTEAFF. The V gene is TRBV12-3 or TRBV12-4, the J gene TRBJ1-1; 8 nucleotides agree with TRBD1. This CDR3 contains 14 residues. Trimming removed 3 bases from V and 5 bases from J; junction bases left unmatched: 5.

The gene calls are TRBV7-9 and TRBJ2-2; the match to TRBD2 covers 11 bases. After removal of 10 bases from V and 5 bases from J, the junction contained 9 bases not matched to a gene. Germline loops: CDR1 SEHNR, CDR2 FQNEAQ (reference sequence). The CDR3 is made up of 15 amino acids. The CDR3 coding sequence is TGTGCCACCGGACCTACTAGCGGGAGTACCGGGGAGCTGTTTTTT. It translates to CATGPTSGSTGELFF.

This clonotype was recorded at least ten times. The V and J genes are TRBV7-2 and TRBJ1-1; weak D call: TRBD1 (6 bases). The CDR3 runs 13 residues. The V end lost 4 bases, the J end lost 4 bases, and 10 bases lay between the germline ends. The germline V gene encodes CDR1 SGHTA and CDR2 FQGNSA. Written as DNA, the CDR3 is TGTGCCAGCAGCTCGGGGGGCCGCACTGAAGCTTTCTTT. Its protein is CASSSGGRTEAFF.

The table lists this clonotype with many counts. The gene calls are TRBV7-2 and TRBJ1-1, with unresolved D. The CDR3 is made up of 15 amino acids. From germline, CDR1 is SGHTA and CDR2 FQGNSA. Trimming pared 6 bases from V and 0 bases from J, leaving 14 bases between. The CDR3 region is CASSYTGLMNTEAFF. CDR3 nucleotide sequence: TGTGCCAGCAGTTACACGGGCCTTATGAACACTGAAGCTTTCTTT.

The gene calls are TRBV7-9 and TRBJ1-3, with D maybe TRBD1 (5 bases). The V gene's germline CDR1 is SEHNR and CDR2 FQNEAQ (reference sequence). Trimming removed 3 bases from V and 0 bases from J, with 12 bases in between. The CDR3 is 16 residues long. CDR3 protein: CASSFPGTGSGNTIYF. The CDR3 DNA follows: TGTGCCAGCAGCTTTCCAGGGACGGGCTCTGGAAACACCATATATTTT.

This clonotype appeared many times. Here the CDR3 DNA reads TGTGCCAGCAGTCCCAGGGTCCCCGCACCTATGAACACTGAAGCTTTCTTT. It encodes CASSPRVPAPMNTEAFF. The V call is TRBV27, the J call TRBJ1-1; D is perhaps TRBD1 (5 bases). The CDR3 has 17 amino acids. In germline, CDR1 is MNHEY, CDR2 SMNVEV (reference sequence). The germline V and J ends were trimmed by 5 bases and 0 bases, with 19 bases remaining between them.

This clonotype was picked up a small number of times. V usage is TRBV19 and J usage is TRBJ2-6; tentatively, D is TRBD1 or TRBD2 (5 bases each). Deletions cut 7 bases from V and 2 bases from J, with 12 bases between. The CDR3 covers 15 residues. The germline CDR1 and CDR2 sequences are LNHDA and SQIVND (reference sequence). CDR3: CASTLRGAGANVLTF. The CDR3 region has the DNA TGTGCCAGTACCCTAAGGGGAGCTGGGGCCAACGTCCTGACTTTC.

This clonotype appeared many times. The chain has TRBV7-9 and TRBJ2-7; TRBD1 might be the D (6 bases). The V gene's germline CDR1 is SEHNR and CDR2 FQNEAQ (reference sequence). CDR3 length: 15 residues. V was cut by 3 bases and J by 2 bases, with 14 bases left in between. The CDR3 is CASSLRKGEAYEQYF. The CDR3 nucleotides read TGTGCCAGCAGCTTGCGGAAGGGGGAAGCCTACGAGCAGTACTTC.

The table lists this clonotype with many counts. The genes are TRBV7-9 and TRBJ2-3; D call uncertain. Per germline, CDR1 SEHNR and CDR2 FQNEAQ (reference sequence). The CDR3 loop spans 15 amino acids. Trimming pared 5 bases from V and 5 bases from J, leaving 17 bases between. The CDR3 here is CASSPPFRSGDTQYF. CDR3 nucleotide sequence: TGTGCCAGCAGCCCCCCTTTCCGGTCGGGAGATACGCAGTATTTT.

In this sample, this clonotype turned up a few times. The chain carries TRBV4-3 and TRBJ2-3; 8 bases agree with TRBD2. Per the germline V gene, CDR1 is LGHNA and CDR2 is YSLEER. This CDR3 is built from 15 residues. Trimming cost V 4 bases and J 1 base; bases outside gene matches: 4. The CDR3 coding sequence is TGCGCCAGCAGCCCATCGACTAGCGGCACAGATACGCAGTATTTT. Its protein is CASSPSTSGTDTQYF.

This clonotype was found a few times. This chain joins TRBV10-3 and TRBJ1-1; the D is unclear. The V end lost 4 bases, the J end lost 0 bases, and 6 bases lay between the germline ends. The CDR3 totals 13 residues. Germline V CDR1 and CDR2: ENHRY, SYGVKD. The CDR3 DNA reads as TGTGCCATCAGTGGGTCGGTGAACACTGAAGCTTTCTTT. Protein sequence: CAISGSVNTEAFF.

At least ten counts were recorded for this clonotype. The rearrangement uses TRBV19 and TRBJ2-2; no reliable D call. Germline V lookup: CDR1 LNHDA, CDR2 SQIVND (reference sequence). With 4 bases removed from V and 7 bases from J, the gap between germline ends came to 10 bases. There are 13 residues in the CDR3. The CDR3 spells CASSTAWYGELFF. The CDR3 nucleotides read TGTGCCAGTAGTACTGCTTGGTACGGGGAGCTGTTTTTT.

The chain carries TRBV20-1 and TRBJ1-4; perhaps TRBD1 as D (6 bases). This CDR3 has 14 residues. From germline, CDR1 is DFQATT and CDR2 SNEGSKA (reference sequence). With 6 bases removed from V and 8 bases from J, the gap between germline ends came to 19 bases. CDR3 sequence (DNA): TGCAGTGCCCAGAGCGGGGGCGGGACGGAAAAACTGTTTTTT. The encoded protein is CSAQSGGGTEKLFF.

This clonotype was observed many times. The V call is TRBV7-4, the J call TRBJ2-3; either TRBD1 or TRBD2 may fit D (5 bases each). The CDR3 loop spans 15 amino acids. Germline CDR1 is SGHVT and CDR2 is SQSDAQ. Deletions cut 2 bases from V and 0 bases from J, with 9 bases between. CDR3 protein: CASSLIGTSTDTQYF. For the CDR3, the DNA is TGTGCCAGCAGCTTAATTGGGACGAGCACAGATACGCAGTATTTT. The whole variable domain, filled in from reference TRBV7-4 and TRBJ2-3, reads GAGVSQSPRYKVAKRGRDVALRCDSISGHVTLYWYRQTLGQGSEVLTYSQSDAQRDKSGRPSGRFSAERPERSVSTLKIQRTEQGDSAVYLCASSLIGTSTDTQYFGPGTRLTVL.

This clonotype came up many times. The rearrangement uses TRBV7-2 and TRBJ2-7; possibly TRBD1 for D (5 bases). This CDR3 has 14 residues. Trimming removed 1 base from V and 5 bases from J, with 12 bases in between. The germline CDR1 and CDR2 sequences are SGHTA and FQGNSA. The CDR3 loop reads CASSLGAGLDEQYF. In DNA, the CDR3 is TGTGCCAGCAGCTTAGGGGCAGGGCTTGACGAGCAGTACTTC.

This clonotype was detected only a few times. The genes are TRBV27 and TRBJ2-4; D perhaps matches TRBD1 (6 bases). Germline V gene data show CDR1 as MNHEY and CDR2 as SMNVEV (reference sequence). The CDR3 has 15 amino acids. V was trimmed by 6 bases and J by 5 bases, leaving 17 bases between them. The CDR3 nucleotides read TGTGCCAGCAGGGGTCCTGGGGGCTATGAAAACATTCAGTACTTC. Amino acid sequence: CASRGPGGYENIQYF.

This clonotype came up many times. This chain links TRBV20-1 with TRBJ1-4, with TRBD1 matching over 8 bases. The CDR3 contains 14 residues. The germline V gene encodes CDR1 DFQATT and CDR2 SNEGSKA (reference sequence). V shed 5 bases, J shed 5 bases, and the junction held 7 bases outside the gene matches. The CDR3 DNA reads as TGCAGTGCTCCCTTCGGGACAGGAAATGAAAAACTGTTTTTT. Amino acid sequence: CSAPFGTGNEKLFF.

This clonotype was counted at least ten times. The CDR3 is CASSLGHTYEQYF. The CDR3 nucleotides are TGTGCCAGCAGCTTAGGGCACACCTACGAGCAGTACTTC. The chain joins TRBV7-2 to TRBJ2-7; D unresolved. V shed 1 base and J shed 2 bases, with 6 bases lying between them. Germline lookup yields CDR1 SGHTA and CDR2 FQGNSA. The CDR3 is made up of 13 amino acids.

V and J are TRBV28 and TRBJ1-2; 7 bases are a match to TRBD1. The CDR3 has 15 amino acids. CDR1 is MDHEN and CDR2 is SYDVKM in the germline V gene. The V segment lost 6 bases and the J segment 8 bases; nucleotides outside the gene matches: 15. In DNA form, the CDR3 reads TGTGCCAGCAGCCCACAGCGACAGGGCGTCCCGGGCTACACCTTC. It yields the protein CASSPQRQGVPGYTF.

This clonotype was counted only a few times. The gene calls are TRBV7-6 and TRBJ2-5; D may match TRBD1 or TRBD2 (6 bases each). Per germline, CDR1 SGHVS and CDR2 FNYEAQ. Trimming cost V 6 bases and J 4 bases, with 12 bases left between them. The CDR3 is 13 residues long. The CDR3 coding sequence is TGTGCCAGCAGAGACGGGGGCGGAGAGACCCAGTACTTC. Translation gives CASRDGGGETQYF.